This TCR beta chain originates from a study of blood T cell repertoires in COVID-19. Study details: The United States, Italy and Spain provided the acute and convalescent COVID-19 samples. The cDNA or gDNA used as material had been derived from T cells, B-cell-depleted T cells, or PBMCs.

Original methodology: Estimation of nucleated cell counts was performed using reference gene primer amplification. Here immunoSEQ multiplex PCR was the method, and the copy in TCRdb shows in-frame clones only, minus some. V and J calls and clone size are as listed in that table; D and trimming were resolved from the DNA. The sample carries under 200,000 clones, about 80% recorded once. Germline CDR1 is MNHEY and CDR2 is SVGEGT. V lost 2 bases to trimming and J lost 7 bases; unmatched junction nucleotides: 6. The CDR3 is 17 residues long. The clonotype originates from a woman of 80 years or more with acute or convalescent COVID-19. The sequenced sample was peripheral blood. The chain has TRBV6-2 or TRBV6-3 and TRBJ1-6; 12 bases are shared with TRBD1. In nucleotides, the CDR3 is TGTGCCAGCAGTTACCAGGGACAGGGGGCGAGAAATTCACCCCTCCACTTT. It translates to CASSYQGQGARNSPLHF.